This T cell receptor beta chain was sequenced for a study of Graves' ophthalmopathy and Graves' hyperthyroidism. V was cut by 5 bases and J by 7 bases, with 8 bases left in between. Germline-derived CDR1 and CDR2 are SQVTM and ANQGSEA. The CDR3 is 10 residues long. There are many counts of this clonotype. Using RNA transcripts, the TCR beta CDR3 regions were amplified. RT-PCR in the first round used HTBI primers; a second-round multiplex PCR followed. MiXCR, run by TCRdb on the multiplex PCR reads, gives a single entry per CDR3 protein. Of 300,000 to 400,000 distinct CDR3 sequences listed, roughly a sixth are singletons.

The V call is TRBV29-1, the J call TRBJ1-1; no clear D gene. The sample was peripheral blood. This clonotype was obtained from an adult man with Graves' ophthalmopathy. The CDR3 nucleotides read TGCAGCGTTACGACGGTTGAAGCTTTCTTT. Its translation is CSVTTVEAFF.